The rows below give T cell receptor beta chains drawn from one sample of a study of human T cells and chemical hapten exposure. MiXCR, applied by TCRdb to the RACE reads, yields one record per CDR3 protein. Among 80,000 to 100,000 distinct CDR3 sequences listed, about an eighth were seen once. This sample comprised whole blood, obtained in connection with sensitization to the hapten diphenylcyclopropenone (DPC). These receptors came from a woman between 35 and 50 years old with alopecia areata. Some clones in this sample may be carry-over from other donors' samples. Both conserved end residues are part of each CDR3. Expanded clones get a size class; other rows say once, few or many, or leave the size out.

>TRBV7-2|.|TRBJ1-5
CASSPAPGGQPQHF
>TRBV28|many|TRBJ2-7
CASSFPSREANTYYEQYF
>TRBV6-2/TRBV6-3|many|TRBJ1-2
CASTLTRGPYGYTF
>TRBV2|.|TRBJ2-2
CASTWDGLSGTGELFF
>TRBV28|few|TRBJ2-2
CASRGRLAGTGELFF
>TRBV12-3/TRBV12-4|.|TRBJ2-7
CASSWSGSMWYEQYF
>TRBV7-2|few|TRBJ2-1
CASSVRLAAGSNEQFF
>TRBV6-5|many|TRBJ2-3
CASSYSGGTDTQYF
>TRBV28|few|TRBJ2-1
CASTPQGAYNEQFF
>TRBV29-1|few|TRBJ2-1
CSVTGPSYNEQFF
>TRBV29-1|few|TRBJ2-7
CSVEGTGGPTYEQYF
>TRBV13|.|TRBJ2-7
CASSLGARGRNYEQYF
>TRBV6-2/TRBV6-3|few|TRBJ2-3
CASGSGTGGVNTQYF
>TRBV18|.|TRBJ2-1
CASSPESSYNEQFF
>TRBV7-2|few|TRBJ1-1
CASSLARSRNTEAFF
>TRBV7-9|few|TRBJ2-1
CASSGRSGRAVSNEQFF
>TRBV12-3/TRBV12-4|few|TRBJ2-1
CASSSGPSSEQFF
>TRBV5-5|.|TRBJ1-4
CASSLALTVGQEKLFF